This TCR beta chain is from a study of early T cells in non-severe SARS-CoV-2 infection. Study in general: Unsorted whole-blood RNA was sequenced in bulk, leaving chains unpaired.

The V end was cut by 2 bases, the J end by 0 bases, with 10 bases between. CDR1 is SGHAT, CDR2 FQNNGV, per germline. This CDR3 is built from 16 residues. Tagging with unique molecular identifiers was applied to individual cDNA molecules. TCRdb called the 5' RACE reads again in MiXCR, with one record for every CDR3 protein. The sample contains approximately 75,000 distinct CDR3 sequences, over 3.5% of which appear only once. This clonotype was seen a handful of times. Sequenced here: whole blood, sampled at baseline. The V and J genes are TRBV11-2 and TRBJ2-2; D not certain. This sequence originates from an adult who was a healthcare worker with PCR-confirmed SARS-CoV-2 infection or an uninfected control (not recorded which). The donor label of this sample is uncertain. The CDR3 protein is CASSLPLAANTGELFF. The CDR3 DNA reads TGTGCCAGCAGCTTACCCTTAGCAGCGAACACCGGGGAGCTGTTTTTT. Looking up the rest from reference TRBV11-2 and TRBJ2-2 gives the full variable domain: EAGVAQSPRYKIIEKRQSVAFWCNPISGHATLYWYQQILGQGPKLLIQFQNNGVVDDSQLPKDRFSAERLKGVDSTLKIQPAKLEDSAVYLCASSLPLAANTGELFFGEGSRLTVL.